This TCR beta chain was captured by sequencing in a study of cytotoxic CD8 clonotypes in ibrutinib-treated CLL. Study at large: Response material was collected after a median around 12 months of treatment, range 6 to 36.

The CDR3 loop spans 15 amino acids. Germline CDR1 and CDR2: SGHNT and YENEEA. V was pared by 1 base and J by 5 bases, with 14 bases between. The table came from immunoSEQ multiplex PCR; TCRdb's copy has only in-frame clones and leaves some out. The sample lists about 23,000 clones, about 72% occurring once. The TCR was taken from a human donor with chronic lymphocytic leukemia. The chain couples TRBV11-3 to TRBJ1-2; D gene unclear. This specimen was PBMCs, taken after 24 months of ibrutinib treatment. The CDR3 region is CASSLGDGTLYGYTF. CDR3 coding DNA: TGTGCCAGCAGCTTAGGCGACGGAACCTTATATGGCTACACCTTC.